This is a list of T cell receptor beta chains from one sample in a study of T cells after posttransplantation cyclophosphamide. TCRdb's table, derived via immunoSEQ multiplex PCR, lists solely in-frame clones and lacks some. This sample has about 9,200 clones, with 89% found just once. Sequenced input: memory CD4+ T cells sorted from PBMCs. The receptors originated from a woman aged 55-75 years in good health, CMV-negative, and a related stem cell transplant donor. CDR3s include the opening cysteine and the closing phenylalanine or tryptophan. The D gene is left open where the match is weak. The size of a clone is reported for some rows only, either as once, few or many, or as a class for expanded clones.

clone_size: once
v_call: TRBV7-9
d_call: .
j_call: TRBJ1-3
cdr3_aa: CASSLSASGNTIYF
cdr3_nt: TGTGCCAGCAGCTTGAGTGCATCTGGAAACACCATATATTTT

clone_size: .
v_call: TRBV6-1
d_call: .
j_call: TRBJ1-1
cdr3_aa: CASSAMSGNTEAFF
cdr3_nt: TGTGCCAGCAGTGCCATGTCCGGGAACACTGAAGCTTTCTTT

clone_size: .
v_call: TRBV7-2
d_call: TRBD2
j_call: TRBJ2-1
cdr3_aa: CASSSRLAGYNEQFF
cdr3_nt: TGTGCCAGCAGCTCGAGACTAGCGGGATACAATGAGCAGTTCTTC

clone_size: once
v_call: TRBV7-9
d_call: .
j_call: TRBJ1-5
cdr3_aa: CASSLAVPQGNQPQHF
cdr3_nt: TGTGCCAGCAGCTTAGCGGTACCCCAGGGCAATCAGCCCCAGCATTTT

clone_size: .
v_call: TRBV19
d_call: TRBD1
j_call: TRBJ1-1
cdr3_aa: CASSRQGARTEAFF
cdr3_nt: TGTGCCAGTAGTAGACAGGGGGCGCGCACTGAAGCTTTCTTT

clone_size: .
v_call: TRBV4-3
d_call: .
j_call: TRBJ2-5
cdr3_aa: CASSQEHPQETQYF
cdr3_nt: TGCGCCAGCAGCCAAGAACATCCCCAAGAGACCCAGTACTTC

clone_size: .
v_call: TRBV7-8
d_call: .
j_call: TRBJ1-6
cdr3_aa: CASSLGGLPNSPLHF
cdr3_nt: TGTGCCAGCAGCTTGGGGGGACTGCCGAATTCACCCCTCCACTTT

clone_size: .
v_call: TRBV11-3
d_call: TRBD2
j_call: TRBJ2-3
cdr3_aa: CASSLAGLSSEPQYF
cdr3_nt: TGTGCCAGCAGCTTAGCGGGACTATCTAGTGAGCCGCAGTATTTT

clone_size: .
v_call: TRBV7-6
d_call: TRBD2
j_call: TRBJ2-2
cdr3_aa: CASSTPSGASTGELFF
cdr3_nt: TGTGCCAGCAGCACTCCTAGCGGGGCGAGCACCGGGGAGCTGTTTTTT

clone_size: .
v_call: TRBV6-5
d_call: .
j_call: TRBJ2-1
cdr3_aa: CASRSTGFAYNEQFF
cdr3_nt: TGTGCCAGCAGGTCTACAGGGTTCGCCTACAATGAGCAGTTCTTC

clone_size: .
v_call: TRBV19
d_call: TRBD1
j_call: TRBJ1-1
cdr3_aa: CASSLLRGAEAFF
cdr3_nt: TGTGCCAGTAGTCTACTCAGGGGGGCTGAAGCTTTCTTT

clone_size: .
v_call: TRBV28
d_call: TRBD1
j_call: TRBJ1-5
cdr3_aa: CASSLLTGAGWGNQPQHF
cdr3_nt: TGTGCCAGCAGTCTCCTGACAGGGGCCGGTTGGGGCAATCAGCCCCAGCATTTT

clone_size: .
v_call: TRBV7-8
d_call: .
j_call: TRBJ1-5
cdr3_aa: CASSYAGRLNQPQHF
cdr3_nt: TGTGCCAGCAGCTACGCGGGTCGGTTGAATCAGCCCCAGCATTTT

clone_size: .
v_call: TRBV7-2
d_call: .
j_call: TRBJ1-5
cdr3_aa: CASSPGKGQPQHF
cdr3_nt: TGTGCCAGCAGCCCCGGGAAAGGTCAGCCCCAGCATTTT

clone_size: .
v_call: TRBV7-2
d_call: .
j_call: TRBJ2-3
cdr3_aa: CASSLERQHTQYF
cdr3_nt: TGTGCCAGCAGCTTAGAACGACAGCATACGCAGTATTTT

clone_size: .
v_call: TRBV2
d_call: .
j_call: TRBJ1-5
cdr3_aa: CASSEREGGNQPQHF
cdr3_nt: TGTGCCAGCAGTGAAAGGGAGGGTGGCAATCAGCCCCAGCATTTT

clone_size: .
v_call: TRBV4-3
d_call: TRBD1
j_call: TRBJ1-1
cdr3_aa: CASSQVVTGAAAEAFF
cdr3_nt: TGCGCCAGCAGCCAAGTAGTGACAGGGGCGGCGGCTGAAGCTTTCTTT

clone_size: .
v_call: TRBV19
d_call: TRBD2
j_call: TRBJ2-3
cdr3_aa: CASSLGLGSTDTQYF
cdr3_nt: TGTGCCAGTAGTTTGGGACTAGGGAGCACAGATACGCAGTATTTT

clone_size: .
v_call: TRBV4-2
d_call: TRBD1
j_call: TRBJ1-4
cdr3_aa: CASSLYPGTGDEKLFF
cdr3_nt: TGTGCCAGCAGTCTGTATCCCGGGACAGGGGATGAAAAACTGTTTTTT

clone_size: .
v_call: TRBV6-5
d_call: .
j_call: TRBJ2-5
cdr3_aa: CASTYGRAQYF
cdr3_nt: TGTGCCAGCACCTACGGGCGGGCCCAGTACTTC

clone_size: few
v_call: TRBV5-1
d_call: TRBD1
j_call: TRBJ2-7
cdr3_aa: CASSLGPGQIYEQYF
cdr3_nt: TGCGCCAGCAGCTTGGGACCGGGACAGATCTACGAGCAGTACTTC

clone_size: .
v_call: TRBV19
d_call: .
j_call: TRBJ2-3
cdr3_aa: CASSPLRGRDTQYF
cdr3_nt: TGTGCCAGTAGTCCCCTCCGAGGGCGAGATACGCAGTATTTT

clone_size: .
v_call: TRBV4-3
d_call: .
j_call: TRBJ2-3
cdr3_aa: CASSQDPVGVTDTQYF
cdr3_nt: TGCGCCAGCAGCCAAGATCCTGTCGGGGTCACAGATACGCAGTATTTT

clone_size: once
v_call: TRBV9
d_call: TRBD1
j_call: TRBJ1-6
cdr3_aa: CASSVVDRDSPLHF
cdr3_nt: TGTGCCAGCAGCGTAGTTGACAGGGACTCACCCCTCCACTTT

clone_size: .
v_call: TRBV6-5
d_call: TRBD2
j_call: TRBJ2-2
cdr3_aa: CASRPSGMNTGELFF
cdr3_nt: TGTGCCAGCAGACCGAGCGGGATGAACACCGGGGAGCTGTTTTTT

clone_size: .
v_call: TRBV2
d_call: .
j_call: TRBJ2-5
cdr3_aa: CASRAQGPGGTQYF
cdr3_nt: TGTGCCAGCAGGGCACAGGGCCCTGGTGGGACCCAGTACTTC

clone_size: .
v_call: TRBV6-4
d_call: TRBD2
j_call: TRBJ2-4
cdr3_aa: CASSEIAGSGAIQYF
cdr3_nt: TGTGCCAGCAGTGAGATAGCGGGGTCCGGGGCCATTCAGTACTTC

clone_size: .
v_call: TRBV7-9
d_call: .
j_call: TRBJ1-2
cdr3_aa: CASRPPGSYGYTF
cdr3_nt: TGTGCCAGCAGGCCCCCCGGGTCCTATGGCTACACCTTC

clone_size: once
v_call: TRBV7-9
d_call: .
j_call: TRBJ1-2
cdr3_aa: CASSFSGDYGYTF
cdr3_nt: TGTGCCAGCAGCTTTTCGGGGGACTATGGCTACACCTTC

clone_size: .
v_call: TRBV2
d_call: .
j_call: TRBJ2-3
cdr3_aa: CASRAGIAQYF
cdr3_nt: TGTGCCAGCAGGGCCGGGATAGCGCAGTATTTT

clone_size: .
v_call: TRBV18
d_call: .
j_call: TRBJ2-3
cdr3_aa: CASSRLAQPDTQYF
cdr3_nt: TGTGCCAGCTCTCGCCTAGCCCAGCCAGATACGCAGTATTTT

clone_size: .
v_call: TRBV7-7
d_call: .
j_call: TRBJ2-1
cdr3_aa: CASSPSPGPSNEQFF
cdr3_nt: TGTGCTAGCAGCCCTTCCCCAGGGCCGTCAAATGAGCAGTTCTTC

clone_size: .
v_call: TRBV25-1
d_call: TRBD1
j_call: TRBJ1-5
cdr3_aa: CASSPLGQGAPQPQHF
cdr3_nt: TGTGCCAGCAGTCCCCTGGGACAGGGGGCGCCTCAGCCCCAGCATTTT

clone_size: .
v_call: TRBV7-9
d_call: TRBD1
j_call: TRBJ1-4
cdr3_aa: CASSYDRGREKLFF
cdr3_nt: TGTGCCAGCAGCTACGACAGGGGGCGTGAAAAACTGTTTTTT

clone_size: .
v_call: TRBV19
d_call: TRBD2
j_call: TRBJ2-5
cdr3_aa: CASSTAGVRETQYF
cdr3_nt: TGTGCCAGTAGTACAGCGGGAGTCCGGGAGACCCAGTACTTC

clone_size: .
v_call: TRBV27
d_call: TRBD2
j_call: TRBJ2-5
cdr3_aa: CASSSGLAGGQETQYF
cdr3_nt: TGTGCCAGCAGTTCAGGACTAGCGGGGGGGCAAGAGACCCAGTACTTC

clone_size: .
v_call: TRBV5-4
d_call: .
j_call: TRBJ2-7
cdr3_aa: CASSLDSSNSYEQYF
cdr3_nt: TGTGCCAGCAGCTTGGATTCCTCTAACTCCTACGAGCAGTACTTC